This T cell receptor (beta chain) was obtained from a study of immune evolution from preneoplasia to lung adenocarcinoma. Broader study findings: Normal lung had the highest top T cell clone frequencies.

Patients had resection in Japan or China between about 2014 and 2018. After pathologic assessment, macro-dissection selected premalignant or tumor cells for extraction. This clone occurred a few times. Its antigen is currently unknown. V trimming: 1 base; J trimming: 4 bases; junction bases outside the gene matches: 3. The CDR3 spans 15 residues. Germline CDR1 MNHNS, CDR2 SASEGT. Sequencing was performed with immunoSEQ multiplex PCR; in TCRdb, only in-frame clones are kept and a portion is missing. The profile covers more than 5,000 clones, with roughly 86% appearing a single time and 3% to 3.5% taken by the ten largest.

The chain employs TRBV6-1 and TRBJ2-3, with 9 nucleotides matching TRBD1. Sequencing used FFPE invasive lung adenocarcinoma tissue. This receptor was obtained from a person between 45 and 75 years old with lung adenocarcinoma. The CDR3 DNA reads TGTGCCAGCAGTGAAGGGGACAGGGAGGCAGATACGCAGTATTTT. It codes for CASSEGDREADTQYF.